The 18 T cell receptor beta chains presented below share a single source sample, sequenced in a study of shared clonotypes between healthy human individuals. Sequencing used immunoSEQ multiplex PCR; TCRdb keeps in-frame clones, though not all of them. Seen here are 2 million to 2.5 million clones, just under 95% observed once, and the top ten hold 0.37%. The material sequenced was naive CD4+ T cells from PBMCs. Subset denoted: CD45RA+ positively selected. These receptors were collected from a man between 18 and 29 years old in good health. Some clones in this sample may be carry-over from other donors' samples.

The rearrangement uses TRBV11-2 and TRBJ1-3, with D possibly being TRBD1 (6 bases). The CDR3 has 17 amino acids. The V gene lost 6 bases and the J gene lost 2 bases, with 20 bases spanning the gap. Germline V CDR1 and CDR2: SGHAT, FQNNGV. The CDR3 nucleotides are TGTGCCAGCAGTTCAGGTGGCGGGGGCGCCACTGGAAACACCATATATTTT. It translates to CASSSGGGGATGNTIYF.

This chain connects TRBV12-5 to TRBJ1-4; D remains unclear. Looked up from germline, CDR1 is LGHNT and CDR2 is FRNRAP. The CDR3 contains 14 residues. With 8 bases removed from V and 3 bases from J, the gap between germline ends came to 13 bases. The CDR3 protein is CASRETVANEKLFF. The CDR3 DNA sequence: TGTGCTAGTAGAGAGACGGTGGCTAATGAAAAACTGTTTTTT.

V is TRBV7-3 and J is TRBJ1-2; D is uncertain. Germline lookup yields CDR1 SGHTA and CDR2 FQGTGA. This CDR3 region has 13 residues. Trimming took off 2 bases at V and 7 bases at J, with 11 bases between the two ends. The CDR3 DNA reads as TGTGCCAGCAGCTTAGGAAGCGGCGGTGGCTACACCTTC. It specifies CASSLGSGGGYTF. The entire variable domain, with the rest obtained from reference TRBV7-3 and TRBJ1-2, is as follows: GAGVSQTPSNKVTEKGKYVELRCDPISGHTALYWYRQSLGQGPEFLIYFQGTGAADDSGLPNDRFFAVRPEGSVSTLKIQRTERGDSAVYLCASSLGSGGGYTFGSGTRLTVV.

The chain carries TRBV10-3 and TRBJ2-3; the D gene is possibly TRBD1 (5 bases). The ends were cut back, 6 bases at V and 5 bases at J, with 12 bases in the middle. The CDR3 sequence is 13 residues long. CDR1 ENHRY and CDR2 SYGVKD come from the germline V gene. The CDR3 loop is CAIRLQAEDTQYF. CDR3 nucleotides: TGTGCCATCAGGCTACAGGCGGAAGATACGCAGTATTTT.

The chain has TRBV18 and TRBJ2-3, with TRBD1 identical over 7 bases. Germline loops: CDR1 KGHSH, CDR2 LQKENI. V shed 6 bases and J 4 bases; nucleotides not matched to a gene: 7. The CDR3 runs to 14 residues. CDR3 sequence reads: CASSPAQGSDTQYF. Here the CDR3 DNA reads TGTGCCAGCTCCCCAGCACAGGGGTCAGATACGCAGTATTTT.

The rearrangement uses TRBV5-4 and TRBJ2-7; D remains unclear. Trimming removed 3 bases from V and 2 bases from J, with 12 bases in between. CDR3 length: 14 amino acids. The V gene's germline CDR1 is SGHNT and CDR2 YYREEE (reference sequence). CDR3 in amino acids: CASSSTRNPYEQYF. CDR3 bases: TGTGCCAGCAGCTCAACACGGAATCCCTACGAGCAGTACTTC. The whole variable domain, remainder taken from reference TRBV5-4 and TRBJ2-7, is ETGVTQSPTHLIKTRGQQVTLRCSSQSGHNTVSWYQQALGQGPQFIFQYYREEENGRGNFPPRFSGLQFPNYSSELNVNALELDDSALYLCASSSTRNPYEQYFGPGTRLTVT.

The chain couples TRBV4-3 to TRBJ2-7, with 14 nucleotides matching TRBD2. V was pared by 1 base and J by 4 bases, with 9 bases of the junction left unmatched. CDR3 size: 18 residues. Germline assignment: CDR1 LGHNA and CDR2 YSLEER. The CDR3 loop reads CASSQAAGLAGVRYEQYF. The CDR3 DNA sequence: TGCGCCAGCAGCCAAGCTGCGGGACTAGCGGGAGTTCGGTACGAGCAGTACTTC.

The DNA for the CDR3 is TGTGCCAGCACACGGACTAGCGGGACCGTGGATGAGCAGTTCTTC. It specifies CASTRTSGTVDEQFF. J is TRBJ2-1 and V is TRBV2, with 12 bases that match TRBD2. From germline, CDR1 is SNHLY and CDR2 FYNNEI. The CDR3 covers 15 residues. The V segment lost 7 bases and the J segment 8 bases; nucleotides outside the gene matches: 9.

The chain combines TRBV7-9 with TRBJ2-1; unclear D gene. CDR1 and CDR2 (germline): SEHNR, FQNEAQ (reference sequence). The germline V and J ends were trimmed by 1 base and 2 bases, with 12 bases remaining between them. The CDR3 sequence is 16 residues long. The CDR3 bases are TGTGCCAGCAGCTTAGAGTGGGAAAGCCCCTACAATGAGCAGTTCTTC. Residues: CASSLEWESPYNEQFF.

This rearrangement joins TRBV10-2 to TRBJ2-1, with D tentatively TRBD1 (6 bases). V lost 7 bases to trimming and J lost 4 bases, with 20 bases between them. This CDR3 has 16 residues. The V gene's germline CDR1 is WSHSY and CDR2 SAAADI. Here the CDR3 reads CASMIFQGLSYNEQFF. The DNA for the CDR3 is TGCGCCAGCATGATCTTCCAGGGGTTATCGTACAATGAGCAGTTCTTC.

Comment on this clone: The sample has other DNA sequences that encode this CDR3 too. This sequence joins TRBV18 and TRBJ2-3; D possibly corresponds to TRBD1 (6 bases). Trimming pared 3 bases from V and 0 bases from J, leaving 10 bases between. Germline CDR1 KGHSH, CDR2 LQKENI. The CDR3 is 15 residues long. DNA of the CDR3: TGTGCCAGCTCACCTCAGGGGCCCAGCACAGATACGCAGTATTTT. Amino acid sequence: CASSPQGPSTDTQYF.

The rearrangement joins TRBV5-1 to TRBJ1-2, with a tentative D call TRBD1 (5 bases). The germline V gene has CDR1 SGHRS and CDR2 YFSETQ. The CDR3 is 14 amino acids. Deletions cut 5 bases from V and 0 bases from J, with 11 bases between. CDR3 DNA: TGCGCCAGCAGGGAGGGACCGTCTAACTATGGCTACACCTTC. It encodes CASREGPSNYGYTF.

The chain links TRBV9 to TRBJ1-2, with a possible D match to TRBD1 (6 bases). Between the trimmed V and J ends, which lost 0 bases and 0 bases, there was a span of 9 bases. The CDR3 totals 15 residues. The germline V gene has CDR1 SGDLS and CDR2 YYNGEE. This CDR3 is CASSVAGQPNYGYTF. CDR3 DNA: TGTGCCAGCAGCGTAGCCGGACAGCCTAACTATGGCTACACCTTC. The variable domain in full, with the rest retrieved from reference TRBV9 and TRBJ1-2, is DSGVTQTPKHLITATGQRVTLRCSPRSGDLSVYWYQQSLDQGLQFLIQYYNGEERAKGNILERFSAQQFPDLHSELNLSSLELGDSALYFCASSVAGQPNYGYTFGSGTRLTVV.

This rearrangement joins TRBV9 to TRBJ2-1; a weak D match, TRBD2 (6 bases). Germline values: CDR1 SGDLS, CDR2 YYNGEE. This CDR3 has 15 residues. Trimming cost V 0 bases and J 6 bases, with 13 bases left between them. Here the CDR3 reads CASSVAGVMGNEQFF. DNA for the CDR3: TGTGCCAGCAGCGTAGCGGGAGTAATGGGCAATGAGCAGTTCTTC.

The genes are TRBV18 and TRBJ1-2; 7 bases line up with TRBD1. The V segment lost 4 bases and the J segment 5 bases; nucleotides outside the gene matches: 16. Looked up from germline, CDR1 is KGHSH and CDR2 is LQKENI. The CDR3 covers 17 residues. CDR3 in amino acids: CASSLYRGGRRAYGYTF. The CDR3 DNA reads as TGTGCCAGCTCACTCTACAGGGGAGGGCGAAGGGCTTATGGCTACACCTTC.

V gene TRBV6-1 combines with J gene TRBJ1-4; D call uncertain. Germline V lookup: CDR1 MNHNS, CDR2 SASEGT. The CDR3 spans 17 residues. Between the trimmed V and J ends, which lost 2 bases and 0 bases, there was a span of 13 bases. The chain's CDR3 is CASSENINEATNEKLFF. DNA for the CDR3: TGTGCCAGCAGTGAAAACATTAACGAAGCAACTAATGAAAAACTGTTTTTT.

The CDR3 spells CASSEWGRNTGELFF. DNA of the CDR3: TGTGCCAGCAGTGAGTGGGGGCGGAACACCGGGGAGCTGTTTTTT. V and J are TRBV25-1 and TRBJ2-2; possible D gene TRBD1, 6 bases. Between the trimmed V and J ends, which lost 3 bases and 1 base, there was a span of 9 bases. Germline V gene sequence: CDR1 MGHDK, CDR2 SYGVNS. The CDR3 spans 15 residues.

The sample holds one count of this clone. This chain uses TRBV11-2 with TRBJ1-1; the D gene is possibly TRBD1 (6 bases). Trimming pared 4 bases from V and 7 bases from J, leaving 13 bases between. The CDR3 length is 13 residues. Germline CDR1 is SGHAT and CDR2 is FQNNGV. CDR3 sequence (DNA): TGTGCCAGCAGCTCCCAGACAGGCGTTGAAGCTTTCTTT. Protein product: CASSSQTGVEAFF.